This record covers a single TCR beta chain. It lacks a known antigen. The sample holds no much larger clone one base away, and base qualities are not on file. V has 3 bases trimmed and J has 2 bases trimmed; junction bases matching no gene number 5. Via the germline V gene, CDR1 is SGHAT and CDR2 FQNNGV. The CDR3 runs 15 residues from the cysteine to the phenylalanine. Only the CDR3 part of the read is kept: 45 bases, read in frame from the first base. The record originates from a study of T cell responses to AZD1222 COVID-19 vaccine (dated by TCRdb to the early 2020s). Background on the whole study: AZD1222 recipients with second doses at about 4 weeks or about 12 weeks were pooled, because spike-specific TCR depth and breadth did not differ between schedules. TCR sequencing was performed for approximately 240 trial participants, of whom some 200 were given two doses of AZD1222 and around 26 were given two doses of MenACWY control vaccine. Trial participants were enrolled by age into 18-55, 56-69 and 70-plus year subgroups, with roughly 150, 30 and 60 TCR-sequenced participants respectively. What the study reported, not specific to this receptor: After two AZD1222 doses, both the breadth and the depth of spike-specific TCRs were significantly higher than at day 0 and than in MenACWY recipients. CD4 TCRs associated with the vaccine covered the entire spike protein, and the dominant responses were in regions 160-218 and 743-854. The 56-69-year group was small, and its depth increase did not reach significance, likely because of low power. Because no day 14 peak-response samples were available, the repertoires could be characterized only after the peak T cell response. Nearly half of unique spike-specific TCRs reportedly recognized epitopes outside regions mutated in the B.1.351 and B.1.1.7 variants. Most participants were white British and females outnumbered males, and the authors suggested that clonal diversity may have been underestimated. Only five or six AZD1222 recipients were SARS-CoV-2 seropositive at baseline, limiting conclusions about previously exposed vaccinees.

The CDR3 regions of human TCRbeta chains were subjected to immunosequencing. From the authors' description of their analysis: TCRs in the repertoires were matched against a reference library of SARS-CoV-2-specific TCRs that had been generated with the MIRA antigen-specificity platform. Breadth was defined as the fraction of unique TCRs that were SARS-CoV-2-associated, and depth was defined as the fraction of total T cells that were SARS-CoV-2-associated. Using the MIRA data, each spike-specific TCR was mapped to the spike region that the TCR reacts to and placed in a CD4 or CD8 class. Log10-transformed breadth and depth values were compared by one-way ANOVA with Sidak's multiple comparisons tests. TCRdb obtained this table from immuneACCESS and retained in-frame rearrangements with V and J assigned. These tables miss some clones; where compared with another copy, unresolved V genes account for less than half of the shortfall, and the remainder is unexplained. V, J and clone size are taken as reported in that table, and D and trimming were inferred from the DNA itself. The sample yields 150,000 or so clones; 85% to 95% were counted once. The top ten constitute under 6.5% of the sample.

What the time point label conveys for this sample: baseline before first vaccination. The vaccinee samples were drawn from two UK trials, COV001 and COV002, one of which was a single-blind randomized controlled phase 2/3 trial testing AZD1222 (ChAdOx1 nCoV-19) in healthy adults. For TCRbeta chain sequencing, PBMC samples from trial participants were taken at day 0 and at day 28 after the second dose. The TCR comes from an adult in good health. Sequenced material: peripheral blood, taken on day 0 of AZD1222 vaccination. The sequence is built from TRBV11-2 and TRBJ2-3, and 7 bases in between align with TRBD2. This receptor carries the CDR3 CASSFSGAYTDTQYF. The nucleotide sequence reads as follows: TGTGCCAGCAGCTTCAGCGGGGCTTACACAGATACGCAGTATTTT.